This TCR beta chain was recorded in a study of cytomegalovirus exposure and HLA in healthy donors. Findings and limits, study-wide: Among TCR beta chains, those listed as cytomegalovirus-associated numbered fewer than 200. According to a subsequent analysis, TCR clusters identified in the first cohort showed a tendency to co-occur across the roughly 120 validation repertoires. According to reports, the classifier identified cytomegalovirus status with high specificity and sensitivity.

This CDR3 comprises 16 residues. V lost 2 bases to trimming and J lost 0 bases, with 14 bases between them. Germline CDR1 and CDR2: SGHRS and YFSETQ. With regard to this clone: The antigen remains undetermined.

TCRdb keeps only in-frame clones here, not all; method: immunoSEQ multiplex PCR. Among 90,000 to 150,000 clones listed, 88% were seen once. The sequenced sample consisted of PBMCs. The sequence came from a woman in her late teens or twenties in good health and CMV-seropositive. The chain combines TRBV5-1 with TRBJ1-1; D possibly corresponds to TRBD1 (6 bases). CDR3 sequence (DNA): TGCGCCAGCAGCTTTGACAGGTCCGCGTTGAACACTGAAGCTTTCTTT. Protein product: CASSFDRSALNTEAFF.